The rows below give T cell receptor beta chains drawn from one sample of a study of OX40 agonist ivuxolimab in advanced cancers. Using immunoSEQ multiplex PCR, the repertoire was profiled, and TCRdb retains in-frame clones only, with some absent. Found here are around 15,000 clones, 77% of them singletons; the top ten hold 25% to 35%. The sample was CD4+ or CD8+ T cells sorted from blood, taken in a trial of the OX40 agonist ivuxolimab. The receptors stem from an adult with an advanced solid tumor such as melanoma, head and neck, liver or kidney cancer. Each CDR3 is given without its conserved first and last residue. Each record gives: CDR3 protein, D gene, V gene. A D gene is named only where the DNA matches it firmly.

CDR3aa: ASRDGQGVGYT
d_gene: TRBD1
v_gene: TRBV5-1

CDR3aa: ASSIDSGGLSYNEQF
d_gene: TRBD1
v_gene: TRBV19

CDR3aa: ASSPGTSGKGFYNEQF
d_gene: .
v_gene: TRBV12-1

CDR3aa: ASSQAGPFQEQY
d_gene: TRBD2
v_gene: TRBV9

CDR3aa: ASSSYNVLGEQF
d_gene: .
v_gene: TRBV11-3

CDR3aa: ASSLSTGDYGYT
d_gene: TRBD1
v_gene: TRBV27

CDR3aa: ASSSGLALTGELF
d_gene: TRBD2
v_gene: TRBV13

CDR3aa: ASRPGDRAGADTQY
d_gene: TRBD1
v_gene: TRBV13

CDR3aa: AWSGSGRGTSYEQY
d_gene: TRBD2
v_gene: TRBV30

CDR3aa: ASSWTGVQPQH
d_gene: TRBD1
v_gene: TRBV19

CDR3aa: ASSNGLADYNEQF
d_gene: TRBD2
v_gene: TRBV2

CDR3aa: ATLNRASGRNEQF
d_gene: TRBD2
v_gene: TRBV7-9

CDR3aa: ASSLGGTNYGYT
d_gene: .
v_gene: TRBV13

CDR3aa: ASSLYGDGADTQY
d_gene: .
v_gene: TRBV7-6

CDR3aa: ASRLTGTGLHEQY
d_gene: TRBD1
v_gene: TRBV11-3

CDR3aa: ASSLTSGAHSYNEQF
d_gene: TRBD2
v_gene: TRBV7-3

CDR3aa: ASSLQGTTEAF
d_gene: TRBD1
v_gene: TRBV5-1

CDR3aa: ASSLETGGGNTIY
d_gene: TRBD1
v_gene: TRBV5-1

CDR3aa: ASSSSPGLGVDEQY
d_gene: TRBD2
v_gene: TRBV11-2

CDR3aa: ASSYQENTEAF
d_gene: .
v_gene: TRBV6-5

CDR3aa: ASTQGGWQPQH
d_gene: .
v_gene: TRBV6-1

CDR3aa: ASTPGAPVFHNEQF
d_gene: .
v_gene: TRBV6-6

CDR3aa: ASSYGVDLGYEQY
d_gene: .
v_gene: TRBV6-5

CDR3aa: ASRGPGQGSYEQY
d_gene: TRBD1
v_gene: TRBV28

CDR3aa: ASSLDLLPGDLAETQY
d_gene: .
v_gene: TRBV7-9

CDR3aa: AWSSQGNSPLH
d_gene: .
v_gene: TRBV30

CDR3aa: ASSQSGSMNTEAF
d_gene: .
v_gene: TRBV4-2

CDR3aa: ASSITSDRETQY
d_gene: TRBD2
v_gene: TRBV19

CDR3aa: ASSLTPGAHEQY
d_gene: .
v_gene: TRBV9

CDR3aa: ATKTEWRRVSAEAF
d_gene: .
v_gene: TRBV6-6

CDR3aa: ASSPRELSTDTQY
d_gene: .
v_gene: TRBV18

CDR3aa: SGEGPGEPDTQY
d_gene: .
v_gene: TRBV29-1

CDR3aa: AWSVGQPYEQY
d_gene: .
v_gene: TRBV30

CDR3aa: ASRSLGTGVSYEQY
d_gene: TRBD1
v_gene: TRBV2

CDR3aa: ASREVVGSTDTQY
d_gene: .
v_gene: TRBV2

CDR3aa: ASSLWEYATNEKLF
d_gene: .
v_gene: TRBV7-9